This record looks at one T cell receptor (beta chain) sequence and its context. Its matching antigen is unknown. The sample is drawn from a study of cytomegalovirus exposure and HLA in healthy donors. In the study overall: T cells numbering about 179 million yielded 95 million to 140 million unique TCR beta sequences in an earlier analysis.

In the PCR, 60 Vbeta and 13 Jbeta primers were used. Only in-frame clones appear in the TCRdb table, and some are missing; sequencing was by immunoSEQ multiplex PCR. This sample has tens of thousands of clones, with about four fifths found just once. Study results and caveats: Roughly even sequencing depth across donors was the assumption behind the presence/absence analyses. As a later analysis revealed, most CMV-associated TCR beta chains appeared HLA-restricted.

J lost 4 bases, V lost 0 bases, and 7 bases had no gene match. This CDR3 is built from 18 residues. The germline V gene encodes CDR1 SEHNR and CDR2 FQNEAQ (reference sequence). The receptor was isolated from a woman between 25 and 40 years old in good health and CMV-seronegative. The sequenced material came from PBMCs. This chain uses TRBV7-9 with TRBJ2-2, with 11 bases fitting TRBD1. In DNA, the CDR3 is TGTGCCAGCAGCTTAGCCCGGACAGGGGGCCAGGGCACCGGGGAGCTGTTTTTT. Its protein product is CASSLARTGGQGTGELFF. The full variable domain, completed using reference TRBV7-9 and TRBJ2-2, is DTGVSQNPRHKITKRGQNVTFRCDPISEHNRLYWYRQTLGQGPEFLTYFQNEAQLEKSRLLSDRFSAERPKGSFSTLEIQRTEQGDSAMYLCASSLARTGGQGTGELFFGEGSRLTVL.